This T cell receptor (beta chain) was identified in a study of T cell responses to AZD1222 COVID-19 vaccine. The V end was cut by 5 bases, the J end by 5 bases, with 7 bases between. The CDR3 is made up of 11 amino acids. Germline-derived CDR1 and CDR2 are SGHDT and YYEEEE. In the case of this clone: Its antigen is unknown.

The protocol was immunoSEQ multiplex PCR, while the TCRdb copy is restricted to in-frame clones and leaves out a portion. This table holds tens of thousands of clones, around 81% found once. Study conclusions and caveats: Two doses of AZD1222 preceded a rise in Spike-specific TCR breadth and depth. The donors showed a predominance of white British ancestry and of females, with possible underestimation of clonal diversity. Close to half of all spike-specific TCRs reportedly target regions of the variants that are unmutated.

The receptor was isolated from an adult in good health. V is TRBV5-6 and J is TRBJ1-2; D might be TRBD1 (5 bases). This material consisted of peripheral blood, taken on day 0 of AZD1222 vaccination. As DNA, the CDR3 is TGTGCCAGCAGTCCAGGGTATGGCTACACCTTC. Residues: CASSPGYGYTF.